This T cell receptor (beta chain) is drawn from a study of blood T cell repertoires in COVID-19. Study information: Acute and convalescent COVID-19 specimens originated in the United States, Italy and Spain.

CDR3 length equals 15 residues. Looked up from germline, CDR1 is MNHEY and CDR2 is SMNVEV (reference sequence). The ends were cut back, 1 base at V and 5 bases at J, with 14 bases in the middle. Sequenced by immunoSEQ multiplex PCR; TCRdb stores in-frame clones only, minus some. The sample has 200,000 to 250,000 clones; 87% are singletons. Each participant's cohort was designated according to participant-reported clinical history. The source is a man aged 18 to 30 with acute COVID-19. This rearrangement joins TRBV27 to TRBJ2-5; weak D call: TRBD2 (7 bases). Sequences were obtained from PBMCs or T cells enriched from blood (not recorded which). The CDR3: CASSLYGGGGETQYF. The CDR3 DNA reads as TGTGCCAGCAGTTTATATGGGGGAGGGGGGGAGACCCAGTACTTC.